This entry concerns a single T cell receptor (beta chain). Its antigen is as yet unknown. Splitting of each subset's genomic DNA was done evenly across several immunoSEQ plates. Clones were sequenced by immunoSEQ multiplex PCR, and TCRdb holds only the in-frame ones, with some missing. The sample includes 2,500,000 or so clones, 85% to 95% of them seen just once. The data belong to a study of shared clonotypes between healthy human individuals. Study results and caveats: Generally, estimated richness proved larger in naive subsets than it did in memory subsets. The sole specimen, blood, was sampled, and tissue repertoires likely differ.

The donor cohort consisted entirely of Caucasian adults residing in Nashville, Tennessee. Germline V CDR1 and CDR2: SGHNT, YYREEE (reference sequence). V lost 4 bases to trimming and J lost 4 bases, with 14 bases between them. The CDR3 is 15 amino acids. The chain carries TRBV5-4 and TRBJ2-2; D possibly corresponds to TRBD1 (5 bases). What was sequenced was naive CD4+ T cells sorted from blood. Subset of the sample: CD45RA+ positively selected. The receptor's source is a man between 18 and 29 years old in good health. This CDR3 is CASSAEGVTTGELFF. In DNA, the CDR3 is TGTGCCAGCAGCGCGGAAGGGGTTACCACCGGGGAGCTGTTTTTT.